This T cell receptor beta chain was captured in a study of blood T cell repertoires in COVID-19. In the study overall: Both acute and convalescent COVID-19 samples were obtained from the United States, Italy and Spain.

CDR1 GTSNPN and CDR2 SVGIG come from the germline V gene (reference sequence). With V trimmed by 7 bases and J by 4 bases, 9 bases remained unmatched. This CDR3 region has 13 residues. The repertoire was sequenced with immunoSEQ multiplex PCR; TCRdb's copy has only in-frame clones and lacks some. The table lists 90,000 to 110,000 clones, 85% of them singletons. Source material: peripheral blood. The TCR was taken from a man aged 45-65 years with acute or convalescent COVID-19. The genes are TRBV30 and TRBJ1-2; 7 positions agree with TRBD1. The CDR3 here is CAFTRGPGYGYTF. The CDR3 DNA follows: TGTGCCTTTACAAGGGGGCCGGGCTATGGCTACACCTTC. The complete variable domain, with remaining parts taken from reference TRBV30 and TRBJ1-2, reads SQTIHQWPATLVQPVGSPLSLECTVEGTSNPNLYWYRQAAGRGLQLLFYSVGIGQISSEVPQNLSASRPQDRQFILSSKKLLLSDSGFYLCAFTRGPGYGYTFGSGTRLTVV.